The entry that follows covers one TCR beta chain sequence. The entry originates in a study of HIV-infected patients and healthy controls. TCRdb re-called the 5' RACE reads with MiXCR, one entry per CDR3 protein. Of about 63,000 distinct CDR3 sequences in the sample, about 16% were seen once. The sequencing input was CD4+ T cells from blood. This TCR derives from a human donor in good health.

The CDR3 protein is CSARVMMRGGNTEAFF. The DNA for the CDR3 is TGCAGTGCTAGAGTGATGATGCGGGGGGGGAACACTGAAGCTTTCTTT. The chain recombines TRBV20-1 with TRBJ1-1, with D possibly matching TRBD1 (5 bases). The CDR3 runs to 16 residues. Between the trimmed V and J ends, which lost 1 base and 1 base, there was a span of 16 bases. Germline values: CDR1 DFQATT, CDR2 SNEGSKA (reference sequence).